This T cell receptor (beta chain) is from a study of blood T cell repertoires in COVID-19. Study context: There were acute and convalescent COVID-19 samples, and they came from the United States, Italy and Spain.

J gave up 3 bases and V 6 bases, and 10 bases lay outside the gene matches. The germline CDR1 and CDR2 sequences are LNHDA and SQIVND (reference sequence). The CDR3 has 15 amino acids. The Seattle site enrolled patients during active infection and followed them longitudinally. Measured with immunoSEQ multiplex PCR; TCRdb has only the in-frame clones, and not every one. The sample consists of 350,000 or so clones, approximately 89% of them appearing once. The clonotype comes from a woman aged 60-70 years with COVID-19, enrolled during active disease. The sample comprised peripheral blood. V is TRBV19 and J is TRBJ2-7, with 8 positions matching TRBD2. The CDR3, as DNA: TGTGCCAGTAGATTAAGCGGGGGTGGATTCTACGAGCAGTACTTC. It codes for CASRLSGGGFYEQYF.